This TCR beta chain was documented in a study of shared clonotypes between healthy human individuals. Study-level findings and limits: With few donors, the genetic and exposure-history diversity represented was limited. Unshared clonotypes carried lower generation probabilities than those common to all four donors.

Each cell subset's genomic DNA was divided evenly among several immunoSEQ plates. The table came from immunoSEQ multiplex PCR; TCRdb's copy has only in-frame clones and leaves some out. The profile shows around 600,000 clones, about 96% of them singletons. The CDR3 sequence is 16 residues long. V lost 1 base to trimming and J lost 4 bases, with 14 bases between them. Germline-derived CDR1 and CDR2 are LNHDA and SQIVND (reference sequence). Regarding this clone: Its target is unknown.

Sequencing was performed on naive CD4+ T cells sorted from blood. Sample subset: CD45RA+ positively selected. The gene calls are TRBV19 and TRBJ1-5; D might be TRBD1 (5 bases). The sequence came from a woman aged 30 to 39 in good health. The CDR3 sequence: CASSIGGSGMNQPQHF. DNA for the CDR3: TGTGCCAGTAGTATAGGGGGTTCAGGGATGAATCAGCCCCAGCATTTT.